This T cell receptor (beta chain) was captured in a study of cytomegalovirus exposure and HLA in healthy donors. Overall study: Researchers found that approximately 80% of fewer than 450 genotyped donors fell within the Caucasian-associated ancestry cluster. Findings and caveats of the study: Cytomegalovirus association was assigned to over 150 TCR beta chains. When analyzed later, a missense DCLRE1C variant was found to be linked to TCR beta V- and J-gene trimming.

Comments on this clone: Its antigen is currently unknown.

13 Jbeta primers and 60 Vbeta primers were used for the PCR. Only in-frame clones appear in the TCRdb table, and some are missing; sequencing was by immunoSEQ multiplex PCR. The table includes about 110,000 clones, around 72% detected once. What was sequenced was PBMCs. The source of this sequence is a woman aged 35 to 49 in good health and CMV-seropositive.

DNA of the CDR3: TGTGCCAGCAGTGGTGAGGGGGGGTACGAGCAGTACTTC. Encoded protein: CASSGEGGYEQYF. This chain connects TRBV2 to TRBJ2-7; D possibly corresponds to TRBD2 (7 bases). Trimming took 4 bases from V and 4 from J, leaving 11 bases between them. CDR3 length: 13 amino acids. Germline CDR1 reads SNHLY; CDR2 reads FYNNEI.